Listed here are 18 T cell receptor beta chains from one sample, sequenced in a study of pediatric ulcerative colitis. During colonoscopy, one to two rectal pinch biopsies were collected. Clones were read by immunoSEQ multiplex PCR, and TCRdb kept only the in-frame ones, dropping some. Counted here are 20,000 to 25,000 clones, over 60% occurring once; the ten biggest clones make up 15% to 18%. The specimen was gut tissue. Receptors were obtained from a boy aged 5-17 years with severe ulcerative colitis.

CDR3 bases: TGTGCCAGCAGTGAAAGGGGGGTCGGGGCCAACGTCCTGACTTTC. Its protein product is CASSERGVGANVLTF. V gene TRBV6-1 combines with J gene TRBJ2-6; either TRBD1 or TRBD2 may supply D (6 bases each). The germline CDR1 and CDR2 sequences are MNHNS and SASEGT. The CDR3 is 15 residues long. Trimming removed 2 bases at V and 4 bases at J, with 9 bases between.

The genes are TRBV6-4 and TRBJ2-2, with 7 bases matching TRBD1. The ends lost 4 bases at V and 3 bases at J; junction bases unmatched: 20. CDR3 size: 20 residues. CDR1 is MRHNA, CDR2 SNTAGT, per germline. For the CDR3, the DNA is TGTGCCAGCAGTGTTTGGCATAAACCAAGAGGACAGGCGGACACCGGGGAGCTGTTTTTT. This gives the protein CASSVWHKPRGQADTGELFF.

This clone was picked up a small number of times. The chain has TRBV2 and TRBJ2-2, with unresolved D. The CDR3 length is 11 residues. Germline CDR1 is SNHLY and CDR2 is FYNNEI. V lost 7 bases, J lost 2 bases, and 2 bases lay in between. The CDR3, as DNA: TGTGCCAGCACTAACACCGGGGAGCTGTTTTTT. It is translated as CASTNTGELFF.

This chain links TRBV7-9 with TRBJ1-2; D perhaps matches TRBD1 (6 bases). CDR1 SEHNR and CDR2 FQNEAQ come from the germline V gene (reference sequence). The CDR3 spans 14 residues. Trimming removed 0 bases from V and 7 bases from J, with 12 bases in between. CDR3 residues: CASSLAARGSGYTF. DNA of the CDR3: TGTGCCAGCAGCTTAGCTGCCAGGGGCTCTGGCTACACCTTC.

This clone was observed once. The rearrangement links TRBV30 to TRBJ1-3; tentative D call: TRBD1 (5 bases). The CDR3 sequence is 14 residues long. The germline V gene encodes CDR1 GTSNPN and CDR2 SVGIG (reference sequence). V was clipped by 5 bases and J by 0 bases, with 11 bases between them. The CDR3 protein is CAWGTGSSGNTIYF. CDR3 in DNA: TGTGCCTGGGGGACGGGCTCCTCTGGAAACACCATATATTTT.

The J gene is TRBJ1-2, the V gene TRBV2; D call uncertain. In germline, CDR1 is SNHLY, CDR2 FYNNEI. V lost 6 bases to trimming and J lost 6 bases, with 5 bases between them. The CDR3 runs to 10 residues. In nucleotides, the CDR3 is TGTGCCAGCAGATTAAATGGCTACACCTTC. This translates into CASRLNGYTF.

The CDR3 here is CASGLPGQGDGYTF. The DNA of the CDR3 is TGTGCTAGTGGTTTGCCGGGACAGGGCGATGGCTACACCTTC. This chain connects TRBV12-5 to TRBJ1-2; 9 positions match TRBD1. This CDR3 is 14 amino acids long. Trimming took 2 bases from V and 6 from J; bases not matched to a gene: 4. The germline V gene has CDR1 LGHNT and CDR2 FRNRAP.

This clone appeared a single time. This rearrangement joins TRBV11-2 to TRBJ2-7; D is possibly TRBD1 (5 bases). This CDR3 is built from 15 residues. CDR1 SGHAT and CDR2 FQNNGV come from the germline V gene. Deletions cut 5 bases from V and 4 bases from J, with 18 bases between. The CDR3, as DNA: TGTGCCAGCAGCCGCGCCGGGCAGGGTCATTACGAGCAGTACTTC. It encodes CASSRAGQGHYEQYF.

The chain has TRBV7-2 and TRBJ2-7; 9 bases are a match to TRBD2. Losses at the gene ends were 1 base for V and 2 bases for J; bases not matched to a gene: 6. This CDR3 comprises 16 residues. The germline CDR1 and CDR2 sequences are SGHTA and FQGNSA. The DNA of the CDR3 is TGTGCCAGCAGCTTAGTCGAGCGGGGGGAGGCCTACGAGCAGTACTTC. Amino acids: CASSLVERGEAYEQYF. The full variable domain, its missing parts supplied by reference TRBV7-2 and TRBJ2-7, is GAGVSQSPSNKVTEKGKDVELRCDPISGHTALYWYRQSLGQGLEFLIYFQGNSAPDKSGLPSDRFSAERTGGSVSTLTIQRTQQEDSAVYLCASSLVERGEAYEQYFGPGTRLTVT.

Comments on this clone: The sample carries other DNA sequences with the same CDR3. The chain joins TRBV7-2 to TRBJ1-1; 9 nucleotides align to TRBD1. The CDR3 is 13 amino acids. Germline CDR1 is SGHTA and CDR2 is FQGNSA. Trimming took 3 bases from V and 4 from J; bases not matched to a gene: 0. CDR3 nucleotides: TGTGCCAGCAGCTTGGACAGGGGCACTGAAGCTTTCTTT. Translating it yields CASSLDRGTEAFF.

The chain is built from TRBV19 and TRBJ2-7; no definite D call. V was cut by 3 bases and J by 1 base, with 7 bases left in between. This CDR3 contains 13 residues. CDR1 LNHDA and CDR2 SQIVND come from the germline V gene (reference sequence). The CDR3 DNA reads TGTGCCAGTAGTATGGAACATTCCTACGAGCAGTACTTC. Amino acids: CASSMEHSYEQYF.

This clone was seen a few times. The V and J genes are TRBV2 and TRBJ2-3; TRBD2 aligns across 9 bases. The germline V gene encodes CDR1 SNHLY and CDR2 FYNNEI. Trimming cost V 4 bases and J 1 base; bases outside gene matches: 3. The CDR3 runs to 15 residues. The CDR3 loop is CASSGTSGRTDTQYF. The CDR3 DNA reads TGTGCCAGCAGTGGTACTAGCGGGCGCACAGATACGCAGTATTTT.

The genes are TRBV2 and TRBJ2-7, with D unresolved. The CDR3 length is 12 residues. Germline CDR1 SNHLY, CDR2 FYNNEI. The ends were cut back, 2 bases at V and 3 bases at J, with 5 bases in the middle. CDR3 nucleotides: TGTGCCAGCAGTGAATCGTACTACGAGCAGTACTTC. Protein product: CASSESYYEQYF.

This rearrangement joins TRBV6-5 to TRBJ1-4, with D hard to call. CDR1 and CDR2 (germline): MNHEY, SVGAGI. The CDR3 spans 15 residues. Trimming took 0 bases from V and 2 from J, leaving 7 bases between them. The CDR3 spells CASSYSDPTNEKLFF. DNA of the CDR3: TGTGCCAGCAGTTACTCAGACCCTACTAATGAAAAACTGTTTTTT.

This chain connects TRBV5-4 to TRBJ2-7; D is unresolved. Germline V lookup: CDR1 SGHNT, CDR2 YYREEE (reference sequence). V lost 4 bases to trimming and J lost 6 bases, with 20 bases between them. The CDR3 loop spans 15 amino acids. CDR3 nucleotides: TGTGCCAGCAGCCCGAGACCGGATAAGAGCGCCGAGCAGTACTTC. It encodes CASSPRPDKSAEQYF.

This clone was observed a handful of times. V is TRBV7-2 and J is TRBJ1-1; D remains ambiguous. Per the germline V gene, CDR1 is SGHTA and CDR2 is FQGNSA. The CDR3 sequence is 15 residues long. Trimming removed 2 bases at V and 4 bases at J, with 14 bases between. This CDR3 is CASSLSSGRVTEAFF. CDR3 DNA: TGTGCCAGCAGCTTATCTAGTGGGCGTGTCACTGAAGCTTTCTTT.

This clone is labeled as medium-sized. The chain recombines TRBV10-2 with TRBJ2-7; 9 nucleotides agree with TRBD2. The V and J ends lost 3 bases and 4 bases, in that order; junction bases with no gene match: 13. Germline V gene data show CDR1 as WSHSY and CDR2 as SAAADI. The CDR3 totals 17 residues. CDR3 sequence (DNA): TGCGCCAGCAGTGAATCATCCAGCGGGGGGTATGTGTACGAGCAGTACTTC. Protein sequence: CASSESSSGGYVYEQYF.

The chain combines TRBV10-3 with TRBJ2-3; 7 bases match TRBD1. The trim removed 6 bases at V and 1 base at J, leaving 13 bases unmatched. CDR3 length: 17 residues. Per germline, CDR1 ENHRY and CDR2 SYGVKD. The CDR3 coding sequence is TGTGCCATCAGGAAAGGTTTGGGGACAGAGCGCACAGATACGCAGTATTTT. As protein: CAIRKGLGTERTDTQYF.